Below are 20 T cell receptor beta chains sequenced from a single sample in a study of blood T cell repertoires in COVID-19. Here immunoSEQ multiplex PCR was the method, and the copy in TCRdb shows in-frame clones only, minus some. The sample comprises about 260,000 clones, 88% of which are singletons, and about 3% rests with the top ten. The sample comprised PBMCs or T cells enriched from blood (not recorded which). The origin of the receptors is a woman in her 50s who had recovered from COVID-19.

This clone occurred once. The J gene is TRBJ1-2, the V gene TRBV12-3 or TRBV12-4; 8 bases are shared with TRBD1. Trimming at V came to 5 bases and at J to 8 bases, leaving 4 bases not matched to a gene. The CDR3 contains 12 residues. CDR3 sequence (DNA): TGTGCCAGCAGTCTGACAGGGGAGGGCTACACCTTC. Amino acids: CASSLTGEGYTF.

The chain carries TRBV2 and TRBJ2-2, with 11 bases lining up with TRBD2. Germline CDR1 SNHLY, CDR2 FYNNEI. The CDR3 covers 15 residues. V gave up 6 bases and J gave up 5 bases; unmatched junction bases: 5. This CDR3 is CASRTSGSRTGELFF. CDR3 nucleotides: TGTGCCAGCAGAACTAGCGGGAGTCGAACCGGGGAGCTGTTTTTT. Full variable domain (outside the CDR3, taken from reference TRBV2 and TRBJ2-2): EPEVTQTPSHQVTQMGQEVILRCVPISNHLYFYWYRQILGQKVEFLVSFYNNEISEKSEIFDDQFSVERPDGSNFTLKIRSTKLEDSAMYFCASRTSGSRTGELFFGEGSRLTVL.

This chain uses TRBV19 with TRBJ2-1; TRBD2 matches 9 bases. Germline-derived CDR1 and CDR2 are LNHDA and SQIVND (reference sequence). Trimming removed 7 bases from V and 2 bases from J; junction bases left unmatched: 21. This CDR3 comprises 20 residues. The DNA of the CDR3 is TGTGCCAGTAATCCTTCGGTTTTTGCGGGAGGGCGTTCTACCTACAATGAGCAGTTCTTC. Its protein product is CASNPSVFAGGRSTYNEQFF.

This clone has a handful of counts. The chain combines TRBV28 with TRBJ1-5; D is unclear. Trimming shortened V by 7 bases and J by 0 bases, and 13 bases separated the two germline ends. CDR1 is MDHEN and CDR2 is SYDVKM in the germline V gene. There are 15 residues in the CDR3. The CDR3 loop is CASIGGMYSNQPQHF. DNA of the CDR3: TGTGCCAGCATAGGAGGGATGTATAGCAATCAGCCCCAGCATTTT.

The gene calls are TRBV24-1 and TRBJ1-4, with TRBD1 identical over 8 bases. There are 13 residues in the CDR3. V shed 11 bases and J 5 bases; nucleotides not matched to a gene: 6. In germline, CDR1 is KGHDR, CDR2 SFDVKD. The DNA of the CDR3 is TGTGCCAGTTCAGGGGGCGCGAATGAAAAACTGTTTTTT. Its translation is CASSGGANEKLFF.

The chain employs TRBV27 and TRBJ2-1; 10 bases map to TRBD2. V shed 5 bases and J 8 bases; nucleotides not matched to a gene: 6. Germline V gene data show CDR1 as MNHEY and CDR2 as SMNVEV (reference sequence). The CDR3 consists of 14 residues. The DNA of the CDR3 is TGTGCCAGCAGTCGTACTAGCGGGGTGGATGAGCAGTTCTTC. Its translation: CASSRTSGVDEQFF.

There are a few counts of this clone. This chain links TRBV9 with TRBJ2-1; 11 positions match TRBD2. Germline loops: CDR1 SGDLS, CDR2 YYNGEE. The CDR3 has 15 amino acids. With V trimmed by 3 bases and J by 5 bases, 4 bases remained unmatched. The CDR3 region is CASSAGTSGNNEQFF. The CDR3 region has the DNA TGTGCCAGCAGCGCCGGGACTAGCGGAAACAATGAGCAGTTCTTC.

The CDR3 sequence is CSVLGLAGNEQFF. In nucleotides, the CDR3 is TGCAGCGTTCTGGGACTAGCGGGGAATGAGCAGTTCTTC. The gene calls are TRBV29-1 and TRBJ2-1, with 13 nucleotides matching TRBD2. The J segment lost 7 bases and the V segment lost 5 bases, leaving 2 bases of the junction unmatched. The CDR3 is 13 residues long. Germline assignment: CDR1 SQVTM and CDR2 ANQGSEA.

V is TRBV5-8 and J is TRBJ2-3; D is possibly TRBD2 (5 bases). The CDR3 runs 14 residues. Deletions cut 3 bases from V and 8 bases from J, with 16 bases between. In germline, CDR1 is SGHTS, CDR2 YDEGEE. For the CDR3, the DNA is TGTGCCAGCAGCTCCTATCGGGGAGCAGTTACGCAGTATTTT. It specifies CASSSYRGAVTQYF. Full variable domain (rest looked up from reference TRBV5-8 and TRBJ2-3): EAGVTQSPTHLIKTRGQQATLRCSPISGHTSVYWYQQALGLGLQFLLWYDEGEERNRGNFPPRFSGRQFPNYSSELNVNALELEDSALYLCASSSYRGAVTQYFGPGTRLTVL.

This clone has only a few counts. V is TRBV7-9 and J is TRBJ1-1; a possible D gene is TRBD1 (5 bases). Germline V gene data show CDR1 as SEHNR and CDR2 as FQNEAQ (reference sequence). The V and J ends lost 3 bases and 4 bases respectively, with 9 bases between them. The CDR3 is made up of 13 amino acids. The CDR3 sequence: CASSFSGITEAFF. The CDR3 region has the DNA TGTGCCAGCAGCTTCTCAGGGATCACTGAAGCTTTCTTT.

This chain uses TRBV2 with TRBJ1-5; 7 bases map to TRBD1. The trim removed 8 bases at V and 5 bases at J, leaving 6 bases unmatched. Germline-derived CDR1 and CDR2 are SNHLY and FYNNEI. This CDR3 region has 13 residues. The CDR3: CASERDSYQPQHF. Here the CDR3 DNA reads TGTGCCAGCGAGAGGGACAGTTATCAGCCCCAGCATTTT.

The rearrangement links TRBV30 to TRBJ1-3; D ambiguous. V was pared by 0 bases and J by 4 bases, with 13 bases between. Germline V gene sequence: CDR1 GTSNPN, CDR2 SVGIG (reference sequence). The CDR3 length is 15 residues. CDR3 DNA: TGTGCCTGGAGTGTACCCACCCCACTGGGAAACACCATATATTTT. This sequence encodes CAWSVPTPLGNTIYF.

There are a few counts of this clone. V usage is TRBV9 and J usage is TRBJ2-1; D is ambiguous. V was trimmed by 6 bases and J by 8 bases, leaving 21 bases between them. Germline V gene data show CDR1 as SGDLS and CDR2 as YYNGEE. The CDR3 spans 15 residues. This chain's CDR3 is CASTTRGVRSDEQFF. CDR3 bases: TGTGCCAGCACCACCCGCGGAGTGAGGAGCGATGAGCAGTTCTTC.

This clone was observed once. The V gene is TRBV11-2, the J gene TRBJ1-1, with TRBD1 as a possible D gene (6 bases). Trimming removed 4 bases at V and 2 bases at J, with 8 bases between. Germline V gives CDR1 SGHAT, CDR2 FQNNGV. The CDR3 loop spans 13 amino acids. The CDR3 is CASSSDRNTEAFF. The CDR3 DNA is TGTGCCAGCAGCTCGGACAGAAACACTGAAGCTTTCTTT.

The rearrangement uses TRBV6-5 and TRBJ2-7; a possible D gene is TRBD2 (6 bases). Trimming cost V 6 bases and J 5 bases, with 20 bases left between them. The CDR3 runs 15 residues. Germline V gene lookup returns CDR1 MNHEY and CDR2 SVGAGI. The CDR3 loop is CASRFGDPEGHEQYF. The CDR3 DNA follows: TGTGCCAGCAGATTCGGGGACCCGGAGGGGCACGAGCAGTACTTC.

The V call is TRBV13, the J call TRBJ2-1, with 9 bases lining up with TRBD2. The CDR3 length is 16 residues. With 6 bases clipped from V and 4 bases from J, the junction kept 10 bases outside the gene matches. CDR1 is PRHDT, CDR2 FYEKMQ, per germline (reference sequence). The CDR3 DNA sequence: TGTGCCAGCAGGCGACGAACTAGCGGGTTGTACAATGAGCAGTTCTTC. It translates to CASRRRTSGLYNEQFF.

The chain recombines TRBV15 with TRBJ2-7; 7 positions agree with TRBD2. V was clipped by 4 bases and J by 4 bases; unmatched bases: 4. Germline CDR1 and CDR2: LNHNV and YYDKDF (reference sequence). This CDR3 comprises 13 residues. The CDR3 region has the DNA TGTGCCACCAGCATTGGGAGGGGTTACGAGCAGTACTTC. Translation gives CATSIGRGYEQYF.

This clone has just one count. J is TRBJ1-1 and V is TRBV30; unclear D gene. The V gene lost 0 bases and the J gene lost 0 bases, with 8 bases spanning the gap. The CDR3 consists of 14 residues. From germline, CDR1 is GTSNPN and CDR2 SVGIG (reference sequence). In DNA form, the CDR3 reads TGTGCCTGGAGTGTTAACACCATGAACACTGAAGCTTTCTTT. Amino acid sequence: CAWSVNTMNTEAFF.

The sample holds a few counts of this clone. This chain uses TRBV4-2 with TRBJ2-2, with TRBD2 matching 7 bases. Germline lookup yields CDR1 LGHNA and CDR2 YNFKEQ. Unmatched junction bases numbered 6, after V lost 1 base and J lost 4 bases. The CDR3 sequence is 16 residues long. CDR3 coding DNA: TGTGCCAGCAGCCAAGCGGGGGGACTCGCCACCGGGGAGCTGTTTTTT. This translates into CASSQAGGLATGELFF.

The chain recombines TRBV6-1 with TRBJ1-6; TRBD1 agrees at 10 bases. The germline gives CDR1 MNHNS, CDR2 SASEGT. Unmatched junction bases numbered 6, after V lost 3 bases and J lost 7 bases. CDR3 size: 16 residues. The CDR3 sequence: CASSDNRDRGNSPLHF. Here the CDR3 DNA reads TGTGCCAGCAGTGATAATAGGGACAGGGGCAATTCACCCCTCCACTTT.